The clone carrying this T cell receptor (beta chain) occurred once. The record originates from a study of technical replicates of blood from a handful of donors. V shed 5 bases and J shed 2 bases, with 11 bases lying between them. This CDR3 comprises 14 residues. Germline values: CDR1 SGHAT, CDR2 FQNNGV. Profiled with immunoSEQ multiplex PCR; TCRdb holds only in-frame clones, not every one. The sample contains tens of thousands of clones, around 95% of which appear only once. The chain combines TRBV11-2 with TRBJ2-3; D may be TRBD1 (5 bases). The sequence was collected from a human donor in good health. Sequencing input: T cells isolated from PBMCs. Here the CDR3 reads CASSAGGHTDTQYF. The CDR3 coding sequence is TGTGCCAGCAGCGCCGGCGGACACACAGATACGCAGTATTTT.